These 26 T cell receptor beta chains originate from one sample sequenced in a study of T cell repertoires in cytomegalovirus infection. TCRdb analysed the reads with MiXCR anew, one entry per CDR3 protein. The data contain a few hundred thousand distinct CDR3 sequences, roughly 9% of them singletons. The sequenced material came from PBMCs. These receptors originate from a human donor in good health (CMV status not recorded). Some clones in this sample may be carry-over from other donors' samples.

This clonotype came up many times. V is TRBV29-1 and J is TRBJ1-5; no definite D call. The CDR3 extends over 13 amino acids. CDR1 SQVTM and CDR2 ANQGSEA come from the germline V gene. The germline V and J ends were trimmed by 6 bases and 3 bases, with 12 bases remaining between them. CDR3 DNA: TGCAGCGTAGCCGCGGAGTACAATCAGCCCCAGCATTTT. This sequence encodes CSVAAEYNQPQHF.

J is TRBJ2-2 and V is TRBV7-8, with 11 bases fitting TRBD2. CDR3 length equals 16 residues. The junction had 6 bases not matched to a gene; V was cut back by 5 bases and J by 4 bases. CDR1 is SGHVS, CDR2 FQNEAQ, per germline. CDR3: CASSRTGTSGTGELFF. The CDR3 DNA reads TGTGCCAGCAGCCGAACCGGGACTAGCGGCACCGGGGAGCTGTTTTTT.

This chain connects TRBV7-2 to TRBJ2-7, with 11 bases that match TRBD2. The germline V gene encodes CDR1 SGHTA and CDR2 FQGNSA. Trimming at V came to 4 bases and at J to 2 bases, leaving 1 base not matched to a gene. The CDR3 spans 14 residues. The CDR3 nucleotides are TGTGCCAGCAGCTCGGGACTAGCGGCCTACGAGCAGTACTTC. It translates to CASSSGLAAYEQYF.

V usage is TRBV4-1 and J usage is TRBJ2-5; TRBD2 aligns across 7 bases. Looked up from germline, CDR1 is MGHRA and CDR2 is YSYEKL. The V and J ends lost 0 bases and 3 bases, in that order; junction bases with no gene match: 4. The CDR3 totals 15 residues. The CDR3 spells CASSQETGLKETQYF. DNA for the CDR3: TGCGCCAGCAGCCAAGAAACGGGACTAAAAGAGACCCAGTACTTC.

The J gene is TRBJ1-1, the V gene TRBV14; no firm D call. Trimming pared 3 bases from V and 4 bases from J, leaving 12 bases between. CDR3 length: 14 residues. Germline V CDR1 and CDR2: SGHDN, FVKESK. CDR3 sequence reads: CASSHSGYGTEAFF. In DNA, the CDR3 is TGTGCCAGCAGCCATAGTGGATATGGCACTGAAGCTTTCTTT.

In its sample, this clonotype was seen many times. The V and J genes are TRBV7-2 and TRBJ2-7, with TRBD2 as a possible D gene (5 bases). The CDR3 covers 14 residues. Trimming pared 4 bases from V and 3 bases from J, leaving 13 bases between. Germline V CDR1 and CDR2: SGHTA, FQGNSA. CDR3 sequence: CASSSTTSGYEQYF. The DNA for the CDR3 is TGTGCCAGCAGCTCAACTACTAGTGGCTACGAGCAGTACTTC. Supplemented by reference TRBV7-2 and TRBJ2-7, the full variable domain reads GAGVSQSPSNKVTEKGKDVELRCDPISGHTALYWYRQSLGQGLEFLIYFQGNSAPDKSGLPSDRFSAERTGGSVSTLTIQRTQQEDSAVYLCASSSTTSGYEQYFGPGTRLTVT.

A few counts support this clonotype. The chain carries TRBV20-1 and TRBJ2-5; possibly TRBD1 for D (6 bases). Germline CDR1 reads DFQATT; CDR2 reads SNEGSKA (reference sequence). Trimming left V 4 bases short and J 1 base short, with 10 bases between. The CDR3 is 13 residues long. This CDR3 is CSAKQGGQETQYF. CDR3 in DNA: TGCAGTGCTAAACAGGGTGGCCAAGAGACCCAGTACTTC.

There are many counts of this clonotype. The chain uses TRBV7-2 and TRBJ1-1; 9 positions match TRBD1. From germline, CDR1 is SGHTA and CDR2 FQGNSA. J was trimmed by 9 bases and V by 3 bases; bases with no gene match: 8. This CDR3 is 14 amino acids long. CDR3 nucleotide sequence: TGTGCCAGCAGCTTCCTCGACAGGGGGGGTAAAGCTTTCTTT. Residues: CASSFLDRGGKAFF.

This clonotype appeared many times. The chain couples TRBV11-3 to TRBJ2-1; 8 bases line up with TRBD1. The CDR3 extends over 14 amino acids. CDR1 SGHNT and CDR2 YENEEA come from the germline V gene. Trimming took 7 bases from V and 1 from J; bases not matched to a gene: 3. CDR3 bases: TGTGCCAGCACAGGGGGCTTTTCCTACAATGAGCAGTTCTTC. This sequence encodes CASTGGFSYNEQFF.

This clonotype was recorded many times. V is TRBV12-3 or TRBV12-4 and J is TRBJ2-3; D is ambiguous. V was pared by 6 bases and J by 0 bases, with 13 bases between. The CDR3 extends over 15 amino acids. CDR3 protein: CASSSGLGSTDTQYF. Written as DNA, the CDR3 is TGTGCCAGCAGCTCCGGGCTGGGGAGCACAGATACGCAGTATTTT.

The sample holds a few counts of this clonotype. V usage is TRBV6-6 and J usage is TRBJ2-5; D is tentatively TRBD1 or TRBD2 (5 bases each). V was pared by 4 bases and J by 3 bases, with 15 bases between. Germline CDR1 MNHNY, CDR2 SVGAGI (reference sequence). The CDR3 runs to 15 residues. CDR3 loop: CASSFRGWGKETQYF. CDR3 nucleotide sequence: TGTGCCAGCAGTTTCCGAGGGTGGGGGAAAGAGACCCAGTACTTC.

Ten or more counts support this clonotype. As DNA, the CDR3 is TGTGCCAGCATTCCCAGCGGGGGTTCCTACGAGCAGTACTTC. Translating it yields CASIPSGGSYEQYF. This rearrangement joins TRBV28 to TRBJ2-7, with 8 nucleotides matching TRBD2. V gave up 7 bases and J gave up 1 base; unmatched junction bases: 6. In germline, CDR1 is MDHEN, CDR2 SYDVKM. There are 14 residues in the CDR3.

This clonotype was seen repeatedly, ten times or more. The V call is TRBV7-2, the J call TRBJ2-7, with unresolved D. Between the trimmed V and J ends, which lost 1 base and 2 bases, there was a span of 9 bases. Germline CDR1 is SGHTA and CDR2 is FQGNSA. CDR3 length: 14 residues. CDR3 DNA sequence: TGTGCCAGCAGCTTAGTGGTGAATACCTACGAGCAGTACTTC. Amino acids: CASSLVVNTYEQYF.

CDR3 sequence reads: CASSLHGTGNYEQYF. The CDR3 DNA reads TGTGCCAGCAGCTTACATGGGACAGGGAACTACGAGCAGTACTTC. The J gene is TRBJ2-7, the V gene TRBV6-2 or TRBV6-3; 9 bases are a match to TRBD1. CDR3 length equals 15 residues. V lost 6 bases to trimming and J lost 3 bases; unmatched junction nucleotides: 9. Per the germline V gene, CDR1 is MNHEY and CDR2 is SVGEGT.

This clonotype has ten or more counts. The rearrangement joins TRBV7-2 to TRBJ1-1; the D is unclear. V shed 2 bases and J shed 7 bases, with 8 bases lying between them. Germline V lookup: CDR1 SGHTA, CDR2 FQGNSA. The CDR3 extends over 12 amino acids. In DNA form, the CDR3 reads TGTGCCAGCAGCTTAAATGGGTATGAAGCTTTCTTT. It yields the protein CASSLNGYEAFF.

This clonotype was recorded many times. The rearrangement uses TRBV12-3 or TRBV12-4 and TRBJ2-7; D gene unclear. V gave up 5 bases and J gave up 6 bases, with 11 bases separating them. This CDR3 contains 12 residues. The CDR3 DNA reads TGTGCCAGCAGTCCCCGGACGGGCGAGCAGTACTTC. Translating it yields CASSPRTGEQYF.

This clonotype was seen a few times. The V call is TRBV20-1, the J call TRBJ2-3; 7 nucleotides line up with TRBD2. J gave up 0 bases and V 3 bases, and 6 bases lay outside the gene matches. The germline V gene has CDR1 DFQATT and CDR2 SNEGSKA (reference sequence). The CDR3 consists of 15 residues. The CDR3 DNA sequence: TGCAGTGCTAGCCCCGTAGCGGGTAGCACAGATACGCAGTATTTT. As protein: CSASPVAGSTDTQYF.

This clonotype was seen ten or more times. The CDR3 region is CASSLADSYGYTF. Written as DNA, the CDR3 is TGTGCCAGCAGCTTAGCAGATAGCTATGGCTACACCTTC. J is TRBJ1-2 and V is TRBV7-2, with unresolved D. This CDR3 has 13 amino acids. The germline V gene encodes CDR1 SGHTA and CDR2 FQGNSA. Trimming shortened V by 0 bases and J by 4 bases, and 6 bases separated the two germline ends. The full variable domain, in which reference TRBV7-2 and TRBJ1-2 provide the parts outside the CDR3, is GAGVSQSPSNKVTEKGKDVELRCDPISGHTALYWYRQSLGQGLEFLIYFQGNSAPDKSGLPSDRFSAERTGGSVSTLTIQRTQQEDSAVYLCASSLADSYGYTFGSGTRLTVV.

The table lists this clonotype with many counts. One end of the junction fails to match germline, which may point to a read error. The genes are TRBV6-2 or TRBV6-3 and TRBJ2-1; D unresolved. Germline CDR1 MNHEY, CDR2 SVGEGT. The CDR3 consists of 18 residues. DNA for the CDR3: TGTGCCAGCAGTTACAGCTTCGGTAGGGCCGCGGCCTACGATGAGCAGTTCTTC. Its protein product is CASSYSFGRAAAYDEQFF.

The J gene is TRBJ2-2, the V gene TRBV11-2; TRBD2 agrees at 7 bases. Germline CDR1 and CDR2: SGHAT and FQNNGV. This CDR3 is built from 20 residues. Losses at the gene ends were 5 bases for V and 1 base for J; bases not matched to a gene: 19. CDR3 sequence (DNA): TGTGCCAGCAGCCCATTAAAACTTTCACTAGCGCGACTGAACACCGGGGAGCTGTTTTTT. Translated: CASSPLKLSLARLNTGELFF.

This clonotype was seen repeatedly, ten times or more. The chain links TRBV7-2 to TRBJ2-4; the D is unclear. Trimming removed 5 bases at V and 9 bases at J, with 14 bases between. Germline V lookup: CDR1 SGHTA, CDR2 FQGNSA. The CDR3 is made up of 13 amino acids. CDR3 DNA: TGTGCCAGCAGCCCGAACACCCCGGGCATTCAGTACTTC. This encodes CASSPNTPGIQYF.

This clonotype showed up many times. This rearrangement joins TRBV7-8 to TRBJ1-3, with a weak D call TRBD1 (6 bases). V lost 3 bases and J 0 bases, leaving 15 bases between the germline ends. The CDR3 runs 17 residues. Germline loops: CDR1 SGHVS, CDR2 FQNEAQ. CDR3 in amino acids: CASSLRTASYSGNTIYF. The CDR3, as DNA: TGTGCCAGCAGCTTGAGGACAGCTAGTTACTCTGGAAACACCATATATTTT.

In its sample, this clonotype was seen many times. The rearrangement links TRBV7-2 to TRBJ2-2; no clear D gene. The V and J ends lost 3 bases and 6 bases respectively, with 8 bases between them. This CDR3 is built from 13 residues. From germline, CDR1 is SGHTA and CDR2 FQGNSA. The CDR3 bases are TGTGCCAGCAGCTTCAAGGGTGCCGGGGAGCTGTTTTTT. This encodes CASSFKGAGELFF.

This clonotype was picked up many times. The chain is built from TRBV7-2 and TRBJ1-2; possible D gene TRBD1, 5 bases. The V and J ends lost 4 bases and 8 bases respectively, with 17 bases between them. CDR3 length: 14 amino acids. CDR1 SGHTA and CDR2 FQGNSA come from the germline V gene. CDR3 in amino acids: CASSSREGLEGYTF. CDR3 sequence (DNA): TGTGCCAGCAGCTCCAGGGAGGGTCTTGAGGGCTACACCTTC.

This clonotype was found many times. The chain recombines TRBV5-1 with TRBJ2-3, with D maybe TRBD2 (6 bases). The CDR3 runs to 16 residues. From germline, CDR1 is SGHRS and CDR2 YFSETQ. V was shortened by 0 bases and J by 2 bases, with 13 bases between the two germline ends. The CDR3 DNA reads as TGCGCCAGCAGCTTGGCTCGCGGGGCGATCACAGATACGCAGTATTTT. It translates to CASSLARGAITDTQYF.

This clonotype has a handful of counts. The rearrangement links TRBV20-1 to TRBJ2-7; 9 bases fit TRBD2. The CDR3 length is 15 residues. Germline lookup yields CDR1 DFQATT and CDR2 SNEGSKA (reference sequence). Trimming removed 3 bases from V and 6 bases from J; junction bases left unmatched: 12. The CDR3 DNA reads as TGCAGTGCTAGGGGAACGTTAGCGGGAGTCGCCGAGCAGTACTTC. It codes for CSARGTLAGVAEQYF.